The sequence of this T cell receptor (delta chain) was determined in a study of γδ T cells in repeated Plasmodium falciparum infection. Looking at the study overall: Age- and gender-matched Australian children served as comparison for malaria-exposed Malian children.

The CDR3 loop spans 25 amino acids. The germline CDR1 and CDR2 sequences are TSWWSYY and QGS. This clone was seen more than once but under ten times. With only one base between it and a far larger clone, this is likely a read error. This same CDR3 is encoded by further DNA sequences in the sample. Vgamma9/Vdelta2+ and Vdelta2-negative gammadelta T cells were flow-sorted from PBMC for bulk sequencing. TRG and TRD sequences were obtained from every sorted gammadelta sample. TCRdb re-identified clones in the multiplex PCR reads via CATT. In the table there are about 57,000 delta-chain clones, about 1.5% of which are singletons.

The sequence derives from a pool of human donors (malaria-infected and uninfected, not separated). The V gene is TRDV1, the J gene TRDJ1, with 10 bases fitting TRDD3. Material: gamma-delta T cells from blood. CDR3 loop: CALGDSPTTEPQPRTGGLPTDKLIF. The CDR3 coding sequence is TGTGCTCTTGGGGACTCTCCTACAACGGAACCCCAACCCCGTACTGGGGGATTACCAACCGATAAACTTATCTTT.